This TCR beta chain was found in a study of blood T cell repertoires in COVID-19. Study background: Acute and convalescent COVID-19 samples came from the United States, Italy and Spain. The cDNA or gDNA used as material had been derived from T cells, B-cell-depleted T cells, or PBMCs.

The CDR3 is 13 residues long. Trimming pared 3 bases from V and 6 bases from J, leaving 12 bases between. CDR1 and CDR2 (germline): LNHDA, SQIVND (reference sequence). In the study's own analysis: Reference gene primer amplification in the assay estimated nucleated cell counts. Profiled with immunoSEQ multiplex PCR; TCRdb holds only in-frame clones, not every one. The V and J calls and clone size are taken from that table; D and trimming were inferred from the DNA. The sample contains 100,000 or so clones, less than 95% of which appear only once. This TCR was recovered from a human donor with active COVID-19. The donor label of this sample is uncertain. The sequenced sample was peripheral blood. This sequence joins TRBV19 and TRBJ2-7, with D unresolved. CDR3 sequence (DNA): TGTGCCAGTAGTATTAATAGCCTCGCCGAGCAGTACTTC. Translation: CASSINSLAEQYF.